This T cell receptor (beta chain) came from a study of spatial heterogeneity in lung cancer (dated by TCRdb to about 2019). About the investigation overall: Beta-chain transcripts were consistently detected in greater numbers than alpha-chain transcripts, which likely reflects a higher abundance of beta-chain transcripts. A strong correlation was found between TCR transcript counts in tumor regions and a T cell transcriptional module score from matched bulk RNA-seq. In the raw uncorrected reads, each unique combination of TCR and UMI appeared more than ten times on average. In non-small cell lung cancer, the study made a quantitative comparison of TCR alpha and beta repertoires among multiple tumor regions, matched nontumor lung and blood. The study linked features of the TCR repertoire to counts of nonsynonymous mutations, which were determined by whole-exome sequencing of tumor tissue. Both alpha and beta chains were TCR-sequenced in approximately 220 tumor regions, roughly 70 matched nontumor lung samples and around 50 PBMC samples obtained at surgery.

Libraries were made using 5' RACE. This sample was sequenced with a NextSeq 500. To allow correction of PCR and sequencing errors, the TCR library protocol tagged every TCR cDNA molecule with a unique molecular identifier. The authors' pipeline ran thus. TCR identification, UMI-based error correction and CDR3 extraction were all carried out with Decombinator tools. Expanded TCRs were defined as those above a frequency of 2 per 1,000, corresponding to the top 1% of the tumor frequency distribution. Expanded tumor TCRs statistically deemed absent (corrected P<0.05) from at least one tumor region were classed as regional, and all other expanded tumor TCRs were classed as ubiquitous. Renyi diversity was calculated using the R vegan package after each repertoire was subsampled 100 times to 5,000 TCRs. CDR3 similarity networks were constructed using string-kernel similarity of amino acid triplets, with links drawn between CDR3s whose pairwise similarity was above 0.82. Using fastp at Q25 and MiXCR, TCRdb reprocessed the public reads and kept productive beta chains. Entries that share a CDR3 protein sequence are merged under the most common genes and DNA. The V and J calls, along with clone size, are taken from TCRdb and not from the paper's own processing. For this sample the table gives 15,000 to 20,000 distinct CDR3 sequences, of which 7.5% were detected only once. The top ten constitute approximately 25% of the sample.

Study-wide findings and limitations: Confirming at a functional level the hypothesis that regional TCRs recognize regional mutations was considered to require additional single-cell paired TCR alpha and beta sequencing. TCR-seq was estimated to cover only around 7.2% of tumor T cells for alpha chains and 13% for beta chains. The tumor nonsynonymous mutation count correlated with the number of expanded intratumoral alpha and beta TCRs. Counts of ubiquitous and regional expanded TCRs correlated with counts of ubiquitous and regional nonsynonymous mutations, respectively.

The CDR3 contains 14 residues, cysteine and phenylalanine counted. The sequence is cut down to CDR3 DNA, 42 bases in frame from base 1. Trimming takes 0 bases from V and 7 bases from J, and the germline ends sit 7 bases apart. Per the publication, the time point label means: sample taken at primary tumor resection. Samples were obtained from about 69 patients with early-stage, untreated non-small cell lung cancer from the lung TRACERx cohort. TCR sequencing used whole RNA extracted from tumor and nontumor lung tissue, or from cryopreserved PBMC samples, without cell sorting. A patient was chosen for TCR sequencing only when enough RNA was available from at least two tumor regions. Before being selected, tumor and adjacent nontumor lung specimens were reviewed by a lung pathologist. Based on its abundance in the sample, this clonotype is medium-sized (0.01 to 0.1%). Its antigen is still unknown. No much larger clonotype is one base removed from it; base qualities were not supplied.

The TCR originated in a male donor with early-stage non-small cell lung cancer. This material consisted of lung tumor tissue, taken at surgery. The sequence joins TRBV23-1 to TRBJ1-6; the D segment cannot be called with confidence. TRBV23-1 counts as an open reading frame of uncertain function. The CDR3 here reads CASSQSVGNSPLHF. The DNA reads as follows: TGCGCCAGCAGTCAATCGGTGGGGAATTCACCCCTCCACTTT.